This T cell receptor (beta chain) comes out of a study of post-analysis software for immune sequencing data. Study-level results: The five TRBV segments detected at higher frequency in patients than in controls included TRBV5-6, TRBV5-1 and TRBV20-1.

Germline V gene sequence: CDR1 SGHRS, CDR2 YFSETQ. V dropped 0 bases and J dropped 4 bases, with 9 bases sitting between them. The CDR3 contains 14 residues. TCR beta cDNA libraries had unique molecular identifiers. TCRdb recomputed calls from the PCR reads with MiXCR, one row per CDR3 protein. This table has about 260,000 distinct CDR3 sequences, 36% appearing once. In this sample, this clonotype turned up many times. What it binds is unknown. This sequence originates from a girl aged 10 to 17 with multiple sclerosis. The chain employs TRBV5-1 and TRBJ2-3; no firm D call. The sample taken for sequencing was blood. DNA of the CDR3: TGCGCCAGCAGCTTGGCGAGTCATGCAGATACGCAGTATTTT. This encodes CASSLASHADTQYF.